Following are 31 T cell receptor beta chains from one sample sequenced in a study of blood T cells in healthy people across ages. Together with a sample-barcoded 5' primer, a J-beta primer mix was included in a second PCR lasting 7 to 11 cycles. TCRdb recomputed calls from the 5' RACE reads with MiXCR, one row per CDR3 protein. The sample consists of 850,000 to 1,300,000 distinct CDR3 sequences, roughly 45% of them appearing once. Sequencing input: blood. These receptors were obtained from a woman between 55 and 75 years old in good health.

The V and J genes are TRBV3-1 and TRBJ2-3; TRBD2 agrees at 8 bases. The V gene end was trimmed by 1 base and the J gene end by 6 bases; junction bases not matched to a gene: 9. The CDR3 is 16 residues long. Germline V gene lookup returns CDR1 LGHDT and CDR2 YNNKEL (reference sequence). The CDR3 spells CASSQGTSGAGDTQYF. The CDR3 DNA follows: TGTGCCAGCAGCCAAGGAACTAGCGGCGCCGGTGATACGCAGTATTTT.

This clonotype was seen only a few times. The rearrangement joins TRBV6-1 to TRBJ1-6; D is perhaps TRBD1 (6 bases). Deletions cut 4 bases from V and 10 bases from J, with 14 bases between. The CDR3 is 14 residues long. Germline V lookup: CDR1 MNHNS, CDR2 SASEGT. This CDR3 is CASSGRTAGSPLHF. The CDR3 DNA is TGTGCCAGCAGTGGGAGGACAGCGGGATCACCCCTCCACTTT.

The V and J genes are TRBV20-1 and TRBJ1-2; TRBD1 matches 10 bases. CDR3 size: 14 residues. Per the germline V gene, CDR1 is DFQATT and CDR2 is SNEGSKA (reference sequence). Unmatched junction bases numbered 4, after V lost 0 bases and J lost 6 bases. Here the CDR3 reads CSARDPGQGNGYTF. The CDR3 nucleotides are TGCAGTGCTAGAGATCCGGGACAGGGGAATGGCTACACCTTC.

The chain joins TRBV12-3 or TRBV12-4 to TRBJ2-5; D might be TRBD2 (5 bases). The CDR3 sequence is 14 residues long. Trimming left V 3 bases short and J 5 bases short, with 13 bases between. This CDR3 reads CASSLYEGDETQYF. The CDR3, as DNA: TGTGCCAGCAGTTTGTACGAGGGAGATGAGACCCAGTACTTC.

CDR3: CASTSDSHEQYF. CDR3 DNA sequence: TGTGCCAGCACCTCGGACAGCCACGAGCAGTACTTC. J is TRBJ2-7 and V is TRBV2, with a tentative D call TRBD1 (6 bases). Germline V lookup: CDR1 SNHLY, CDR2 FYNNEI. The V end lost 7 bases, the J end lost 5 bases, and 12 bases lay between the germline ends. The CDR3 is made up of 12 amino acids.

The V and J genes are TRBV11-2 and TRBJ2-1; no firm D call. Germline V gene data show CDR1 as SGHAT and CDR2 as FQNNGV. Trimming shortened V by 1 base and J by 2 bases, and 12 bases separated the two germline ends. The CDR3 length is 16 residues. This chain's CDR3 is CASSLGPPIAYNEQFF. The DNA of the CDR3 is TGTGCCAGCAGCTTAGGGCCCCCGATAGCCTACAATGAGCAGTTCTTC.

This clonotype was picked up one time. The genes are TRBV13 and TRBJ2-4; 8 nucleotides align to TRBD2. The tail of the sequence fits TRBJ2-7 better, so the J call may be wrong. This CDR3 is 15 amino acids long. Germline V gives CDR1 PRHDT, CDR2 FYEKMQ (reference sequence). CDR3 sequence: CASSPPGTRGPEQYF. The CDR3 bases are TGTGCCAGCAGCCCCCCCGGGACTAGGGGTCCCGAGCAGTACTTC.

This clonotype was observed a few times. This chain uses TRBV7-9 with TRBJ2-1; D is uncertain. V lost 5 bases, J lost 4 bases, and 15 bases lay in between. The CDR3 is 15 amino acids. Germline CDR1 reads SEHNR; CDR2 reads FQNEAQ (reference sequence). CDR3 sequence reads: CASSGEQNLYNEQFF. The CDR3 region has the DNA TGTGCCAGCAGCGGGGAACAAAACTTATACAATGAGCAGTTCTTC.

The chain employs TRBV7-2 and TRBJ2-1; tentatively, D is TRBD2 (6 bases). V lost 5 bases, J lost 8 bases, and 19 bases lay in between. This CDR3 has 15 residues. Germline lookup yields CDR1 SGHTA and CDR2 FQGNSA. The CDR3 DNA reads TGTGCCAGCAGCCGGGACTCCCTCCTGGTGGATGAGCAGTTCTTC. It yields the protein CASSRDSLLVDEQFF.

This chain connects TRBV29-1 to TRBJ2-7, with no clear D. V was clipped by 7 bases and J by 3 bases, with 10 bases between them. The length of the CDR3 is 11 residues. The germline CDR1 and CDR2 sequences are SQVTM and ANQGSEA. CDR3 coding DNA: TGCAGCGGGGAACAGCTCTACGAGCAGTACTTC. Protein product: CSGEQLYEQYF.

The genes are TRBV18 and TRBJ1-5; maybe TRBD1 (5 bases). The CDR3 totals 15 residues. Germline CDR1 reads KGHSH; CDR2 reads LQKENI. V lost 3 bases and J lost 4, with 13 bases in between. For the CDR3, the DNA is TGTGCCAGCTCACCGGAACCTGGGGGGAATCAGCCCCAGCATTTT. As protein: CASSPEPGGNQPQHF. The entire variable domain, with the rest obtained from reference TRBV18 and TRBJ1-5, is as follows: NAGVMQNPRHLVRRRGQEARLRCSPMKGHSHVYWYRQLPEEGLKFMVYLQKENIIDESGMPKERFSAEFPKEGPSILRIQQVVRGDSAAYFCASSPEPGGNQPQHFGDGTRLSIL.

About this clonotype: Germline is not matched at one junction end, which may reflect a read error. The rearrangement links TRBV10-3 to TRBJ1-6; 7 bases match TRBD1. CDR3 length equals 14 residues. The V gene's germline CDR1 is ENHRY and CDR2 SYGVKD. CDR3 sequence reads: CAIALQGLDSSLHF. The CDR3 DNA follows: TGTGCCATCGCTCTACAGGGGCTTGATTCATCCCTCCACTTT.

This rearrangement joins TRBV4-2 to TRBJ2-7; 8 bases fit TRBD1. CDR1 is LGHNA, CDR2 YNFKEQ, per germline. J gave up 5 bases and V 0 bases, and 6 bases lay outside the gene matches. This CDR3 region has 15 residues. CDR3 sequence: CASSQEDRASDEQYF. CDR3 DNA: TGTGCCAGCAGCCAAGAGGACAGGGCCTCTGACGAGCAGTACTTC.

This sequence joins TRBV5-6 and TRBJ2-7, with 9 bases matching TRBD1. Trimming at V came to 7 bases and at J to 1 base, leaving 9 bases not matched to a gene. Germline CDR1 SGHDT, CDR2 YYEEEE. The CDR3 is 15 amino acids. This CDR3 reads CASHETGQGSYEQYF. In nucleotides, the CDR3 is TGTGCCAGCCACGAAACAGGACAGGGGTCCTACGAGCAGTACTTC.

Remarks on this clonotype: One end of the junction is discordant with germline, which a read error may explain. V gene TRBV15 combines with J gene TRBJ1-1; D may be TRBD1 (6 bases). The CDR3 is 15 amino acids. In germline, CDR1 is LNHNV, CDR2 YYDKDF (reference sequence). The CDR3 loop reads CATSTGGQLNTVAFF. The CDR3 nucleotides are TGTGCCACCAGCACCGGGGGCCAACTGAACACTGTAGCTTTCTTT.

The chain links TRBV29-1 to TRBJ2-1, with no clear D. Trimming shortened V by 7 bases and J by 8 bases, and 18 bases separated the two germline ends. The CDR3 extends over 13 amino acids. CDR1 and CDR2 from the germline V gene are SQVTM and ANQGSEA. CDR3 DNA sequence: TGCAGCGCCCGTTTACAATCTGGGTATGAGCAGTTCTTC. As protein: CSARLQSGYEQFF.

Details on this clonotype: One end of the junction varies from germline; a read error may be responsible. The V and J genes are TRBV12-3 or TRBV12-4 and TRBJ2-6; tentative D call: TRBD1 (5 bases). This CDR3 spans 13 amino acids. CDR3 nucleotides: TGTGCCATCTTTAGCTCTGGGGCCAACGTCCCGACTTTC. It translates to CAIFSSGANVPTF.

The rearrangement uses TRBV11-3 and TRBJ2-1; maybe TRBD1 (5 bases). Germline V gene data show CDR1 as SGHNT and CDR2 as YENEEA. CDR3 length equals 15 residues. Deletions cut 5 bases from V and 8 bases from J, with 19 bases between. CDR3 in DNA: TGTGCCAGCAGCCTAGGGGCCCGGACAATCGATGAGCAGTTCTTC. Translating it yields CASSLGARTIDEQFF.

The rearrangement links TRBV5-4 to TRBJ2-5; D gene ambiguous. The CDR3 covers 15 residues. V lost 0 bases and J 2 bases, leaving 11 bases between the germline ends. From germline, CDR1 is SGHNT and CDR2 YYREEE (reference sequence). The CDR3 region has the DNA TGTGCCAGCAGCTTGGCAGCAGCGTCTCAAGAGACCCAGTACTTC. Translation gives CASSLAAASQETQYF.

J is TRBJ2-1 and V is TRBV6-6; 7 bases map to TRBD1. The CDR3 loop spans 14 amino acids. The germline CDR1 and CDR2 sequences are MNHNY and SVGAGI (reference sequence). The trim removed 6 bases at V and 2 bases at J, leaving 4 bases unmatched. CDR3 sequence reads: CASSTGEPYNEQFF. The CDR3 nucleotides read TGTGCCAGCAGCACAGGGGAACCCTACAATGAGCAGTTCTTC.

Worth noting for this clonotype: At one boundary the junction diverges from the germline segment, which might be a read error. The V and J genes are TRBV20-1 and TRBJ2-4; D tentatively fits TRBD1 or TRBD2 (6 bases each). The end of the DNA is better explained by TRBJ2-7, so the J call may be wrong. This CDR3 region has 13 residues. Germline CDR1 is DFQATT and CDR2 is SNEGSKA (reference sequence). CDR3 amino acids: CSARGGSCYEQYF. The CDR3 bases are TGCAGTGCCAGAGGGGGGAGCTGCTACGAGCAGTACTTC.

In the case of this clonotype: This may be a read error, as it is one base from a much larger clone. The chain recombines TRBV29-1 with TRBJ1-4; D is ambiguous. The CDR3 totals 13 residues. Germline V gene sequence: CDR1 SQVTM, CDR2 ANQGSEA. The CDR3, as DNA: TGCAGCGTTGTAGGGCAGGTTGGTGAAAAACCGTTTTTT. Translation: CSVVGQVGEKPFF.

This clonotype has a handful of counts. The genes are TRBV25-1 and TRBJ2-1, with TRBD2 identical over 11 bases. CDR3 size: 16 residues. Looked up from germline, CDR1 is MGHDK and CDR2 is SYGVNS. The V segment lost 2 bases and the J segment 2 bases; nucleotides outside the gene matches: 2. This CDR3 is CASSEHSGRAYNEQFF. The CDR3 nucleotides read TGTGCCAGCAGTGAACATAGCGGGAGGGCCTACAATGAGCAGTTCTTC.

This clonotype has at least ten counts. V is TRBV29-1 and J is TRBJ1-2; 9 positions match TRBD1. The trim removed 4 bases at V and 5 bases at J, leaving 14 bases unmatched. Germline CDR1 reads SQVTM; CDR2 reads ANQGSEA. The CDR3 is made up of 16 amino acids. This CDR3 reads CSVGVGQGSAAYGYTF. CDR3 sequence (DNA): TGCAGCGTTGGGGTAGGACAGGGGTCGGCCGCGTATGGCTACACCTTC.

The chain combines TRBV12-3 or TRBV12-4 with TRBJ2-3, with a tentative D call TRBD2 (5 bases). The CDR3 contains 15 residues. V dropped 6 bases and J dropped 4 bases, with 17 bases sitting between them. Written as DNA, the CDR3 is TGTGCCAGCAGCCCACTCGGGGTAAGAGCAGATACGCAGTATTTT. Translated: CASSPLGVRADTQYF.

The gene calls are TRBV20-1 and TRBJ2-3; 9 bases align to TRBD2. CDR3 size: 14 residues. Germline V lookup: CDR1 DFQATT, CDR2 SNEGSKA (reference sequence). V lost 1 base and J lost 6; bases outside the gene matches: 5. The CDR3 reads CSARGPSGTDTQYF. For the CDR3, the DNA is TGCAGTGCTAGAGGTCCTAGCGGGACTGATACGCAGTATTTT.

This chain connects TRBV20-1 to TRBJ2-1; 9 positions agree with TRBD2. Germline CDR1 is DFQATT and CDR2 is SNEGSKA (reference sequence). V gave up 3 bases and J gave up 7 bases; unmatched junction bases: 13. The length of the CDR3 is 16 residues. The DNA for the CDR3 is TGCAGTGCTAGTGCTTATATTAGCGGGAGTTTTAATGAGCAGTTCTTC. Amino acid sequence: CSASAYISGSFNEQFF.

This clonotype has a count of ten or more. V and J are TRBV9 and TRBJ2-5; possible D gene TRBD2, 5 bases. The CDR3 contains 14 residues. Germline CDR1 SGDLS, CDR2 YYNGEE. V was cut by 5 bases and J by 5 bases, with 16 bases left in between. The CDR3 loop is CASSPQGRGETQYF. CDR3 coding DNA: TGTGCCAGCAGTCCCCAAGGGCGAGGGGAGACCCAGTACTTC.

V is TRBV6-5 and J is TRBJ2-3; 9 bases match TRBD2. The germline V gene encodes CDR1 MNHEY and CDR2 SVGAGI. V lost 6 bases and J lost 2; bases outside the gene matches: 6. The CDR3 has 15 amino acids. For the CDR3, the DNA is TGTGCCAGCAGACCCGGGACTAGCAACACAGATACGCAGTATTTT. It codes for CASRPGTSNTDTQYF.

V is TRBV18 and J is TRBJ2-7, with unresolved D. Per the germline V gene, CDR1 is KGHSH and CDR2 is LQKENI. Trimming cost V 5 bases and J 2 bases, with 10 bases left between them. The CDR3 runs to 13 residues. This chain's CDR3 is CASSAPNTYEQYF. DNA of the CDR3: TGTGCCAGCTCAGCCCCTAACACCTACGAGCAGTACTTC.

This clonotype occurred once. V and J are TRBV9 and TRBJ1-5, with D maybe TRBD1 (5 bases). This CDR3 comprises 14 residues. Per germline, CDR1 SGDLS and CDR2 YYNGEE. V shed 4 bases and J shed 7 bases, with 15 bases lying between them. CDR3 nucleotide sequence: TGTGCCAGCAGCCGGGGGGGGGGTGGCCAGCCCCAGCATTTT. This sequence encodes CASSRGGGGQPQHF.